The 31 T cell receptor beta chains below all came from one sample that was sequenced in a study of blood T cell repertoires in COVID-19. Generated by immunoSEQ multiplex PCR, the TCRdb table keeps only in-frame clones and is missing some. The sample lists about 330,000 clones, about 85% seen once, with less than 6% in the top ten. The specimen was PBMCs or T cells enriched from blood (not recorded which). Every receptor here comes from a woman aged 25 to 39 who had recovered from COVID-19.

The rearrangement links TRBV27 to TRBJ1-1; 7 positions agree with TRBD1. Per germline, CDR1 MNHEY and CDR2 SMNVEV (reference sequence). The CDR3 is made up of 14 amino acids. Trimming removed 5 bases from V and 4 bases from J; junction bases left unmatched: 7. DNA of the CDR3: TGTGCCAGCAGTACGGTCCAGGGGGGCACTGAAGCTTTCTTT. This sequence encodes CASSTVQGGTEAFF.

V gene TRBV7-9 combines with J gene TRBJ2-2; 11 bases agree with TRBD2. CDR1 and CDR2 (germline): SEHNR, FQNEAQ (reference sequence). With 5 bases clipped from V and 5 bases from J, the junction kept 10 bases outside the gene matches. The CDR3 has 17 amino acids. The CDR3 loop is CASSVSGGAFVTGELFF. The CDR3 DNA is TGTGCCAGCAGCGTTAGCGGGGGGGCCTTCGTAACCGGGGAGCTGTTTTTT.

The CDR3 sequence is CASSLRDRDNRELFF. The CDR3 region has the DNA TGTGCCAGCAGTCTCCGGGACAGGGATAACCGGGAGCTGTTTTTT. The gene calls are TRBV6-2 or TRBV6-3 and TRBJ2-2; 9 nucleotides line up with TRBD1. CDR1 is MNHEY, CDR2 SVGEGT, per germline. The junction had 10 bases not matched to a gene; V was cut back by 5 bases and J by 9 bases. The CDR3 consists of 15 residues.

The genes are TRBV6-4 and TRBJ2-3; a possible D gene is TRBD2 (5 bases). Trimming stripped 11 bases from V and 3 bases from J, with 24 bases between. Germline CDR1 and CDR2: MRHNA and SNTAGT. The length of the CDR3 is 16 residues. The CDR3 loop reads CARILAGGGWTDTQYF. The CDR3 DNA is TGTGCCCGGATTTTGGCAGGAGGTGGATGGACAGATACGCAGTATTTT.

The genes are TRBV30 and TRBJ2-3, with D possibly TRBD2 on 6 matching bases. Trimming stripped 0 bases from V and 2 bases from J, with 12 bases between. CDR3 length: 15 amino acids. CDR1 GTSNPN and CDR2 SVGIG come from the germline V gene (reference sequence). The CDR3 region is CAWSVEGTVTDTQYF. The CDR3 region has the DNA TGTGCCTGGAGTGTCGAGGGGACTGTCACAGATACGCAGTATTTT. The variable domain in full, completed from reference TRBV30 and TRBJ2-3, reads SQTIHQWPATLVQPVGSPLSLECTVEGTSNPNLYWYRQAAGRGLQLLFYSVGIGQISSEVPQNLSASRPQDRQFILSSKKLLLSDSGFYLCAWSVEGTVTDTQYFGPGTRLTVL.

The chain joins TRBV2 to TRBJ1-6; 9 bases map to TRBD1. V lost 5 bases to trimming and J lost 1 base; unmatched junction nucleotides: 3. CDR3 length: 16 residues. Germline CDR1 SNHLY, CDR2 FYNNEI. The CDR3 protein is CASSQDRGSYNSPLHF. In DNA, the CDR3 is TGTGCCAGCAGTCAGGACAGGGGTTCCTATAATTCACCCCTCCACTTT.

The rearrangement uses TRBV9 and TRBJ1-3; 7 bases are a match to TRBD1. Germline V gene sequence: CDR1 SGDLS, CDR2 YYNGEE. With 3 bases clipped from V and 6 bases from J, the junction kept 6 bases outside the gene matches. The CDR3 extends over 14 amino acids. The chain's CDR3 is CASSAGQAKNTIYF. The CDR3 DNA is TGTGCCAGCAGCGCCGGACAGGCGAAAAACACCATATATTTT.

The chain recombines TRBV25-1 with TRBJ2-5; D gene unclear. Germline lookup yields CDR1 MGHDK and CDR2 SYGVNS. CDR3 size: 14 residues. The V end was cut by 6 bases, the J end by 4 bases, with 15 bases between. The CDR3 sequence: CASRDTLLSETQYF. The CDR3 nucleotides are TGTGCCAGCAGGGATACACTACTTTCAGAGACCCAGTACTTC.

The V and J genes are TRBV3-1 (or the pseudogene TRBV3-2) and TRBJ1-3; D is uncertain. Germline CDR1 reads LGHDT; CDR2 reads YNNKEL (reference sequence). Trimming left V 1 base short and J 0 bases short, with 10 bases between. CDR3 length equals 16 residues. This CDR3 reads CASSQGAAFSGNTIYF. Here the CDR3 DNA reads TGTGCCAGCAGCCAAGGGGCAGCCTTCTCTGGAAACACCATATATTTT.

The chain joins TRBV2 to TRBJ1-1; D is uncertain. V lost 6 bases and J 2 bases, leaving 10 bases between the germline ends. CDR1 is SNHLY, CDR2 FYNNEI, per germline. The CDR3 runs 13 residues. The CDR3, as DNA: TGTGCCAGCAGGCGCCGGGAAAACACTGAAGCTTTCTTT. The encoded protein is CASRRRENTEAFF.

This chain uses TRBV4-1 with TRBJ2-1, with 8 bases lining up with TRBD2. CDR3 length: 16 residues. Germline CDR1 is MGHRA and CDR2 is YSYEKL. V was pared by 4 bases and J by 4 bases, with 9 bases of the junction left unmatched. In DNA form, the CDR3 reads TGCGCCAGCAGCCCCAGCGGGGTAGCGGGGTACAATGAGCAGTTCTTC. Translating gives CASSPSGVAGYNEQFF.

This clone was counted a few times. The V call is TRBV6-4, the J call TRBJ1-4; a weak D match, TRBD1 (5 bases). Germline-derived CDR1 and CDR2 are MRHNA and SNTAGT. The V gene lost 8 bases and the J gene lost 7 bases, with 14 bases spanning the gap. This CDR3 is built from 13 residues. The CDR3 DNA sequence: TGTGCCAGCCTCACGTCAGGGCGTGAAAAACTGTTTTTT. It encodes CASLTSGREKLFF.

The table lists this clone with a few counts. Other DNA sequences from this sample encode an identical CDR3 as well. The V gene is TRBV20-1, the J gene TRBJ1-1; D unclear. Germline V gives CDR1 DFQATT, CDR2 SNEGSKA (reference sequence). V lost 6 bases and J lost 1, with 6 bases in between. The CDR3 is 11 amino acids. As DNA, the CDR3 is TGCAGTGCGACGGGGAACACTGAAGCTTTCTTT. Amino acids: CSATGNTEAFF.

The gene calls are TRBV6-5 and TRBJ1-5; D call uncertain. Germline values: CDR1 MNHEY, CDR2 SVGAGI. The V and J ends lost 6 bases and 6 bases respectively, with 15 bases between them. There are 14 residues in the CDR3. CDR3: CASRVTRGGQPQHF. As DNA, the CDR3 is TGTGCCAGCAGGGTGACCCGGGGAGGTCAGCCCCAGCATTTT.

The V gene is TRBV6-5, the J gene TRBJ1-2; D unclear. The germline CDR1 and CDR2 sequences are MNHEY and SVGAGI. V lost 7 bases and J lost 7, with 16 bases in between. The CDR3 totals 13 residues. The chain's CDR3 is CASTSFGRGGYTF. The CDR3 nucleotides are TGTGCCAGCACCTCTTTCGGTCGTGGTGGCTACACCTTC.

On this clone: Other DNA sequences in this sample translate to the same CDR3. V is TRBV10-1 and J is TRBJ1-1; no reliable D call. Germline lookup yields CDR1 WNHNN and CDR2 SYGVQD (reference sequence). Trimming took off 0 bases at V and 6 bases at J, with 8 bases between the two ends. This CDR3 is 13 amino acids long. The DNA for the CDR3 is TGCGCCAGCAGTGAGTCGGGCGTCGCTGAAGCTTTCTTT. It encodes CASSESGVAEAFF.

This chain connects TRBV19 to TRBJ1-2; the match to TRBD1 covers 7 bases. Germline CDR1 is LNHDA and CDR2 is SQIVND (reference sequence). V dropped 3 bases and J dropped 2; count of bases not matched to a gene: 9. This CDR3 is built from 16 residues. CDR3 amino acids: CASSMIPGQQNYGYTF. In nucleotides, the CDR3 is TGTGCCAGTAGTATGATTCCGGGACAGCAAAACTATGGCTACACCTTC.

This sequence joins TRBV29-1 and TRBJ2-1; 7 bases align to TRBD1. The CDR3 spans 12 residues. With 7 bases clipped from V and 8 bases from J, the junction kept 8 bases outside the gene matches. The germline V gene encodes CDR1 SQVTM and CDR2 ANQGSEA. The CDR3 spells CSALTGFHEQFF. Written as DNA, the CDR3 is TGCAGCGCTTTGACAGGGTTCCATGAGCAGTTCTTC.

A single count supports this clone. The chain has TRBV7-9 and TRBJ2-1; D unclear. With 4 bases removed from V and 8 bases from J, the gap between germline ends came to 12 bases. Germline assignment: CDR1 SEHNR and CDR2 FQNEAQ (reference sequence). This CDR3 has 13 amino acids. CDR3 protein: CASSSSRSDEQFF. For the CDR3, the DNA is TGTGCCAGCAGCTCGAGCCGTAGTGATGAGCAGTTCTTC.

The chain couples TRBV11-1 to TRBJ1-1; 7 bases map to TRBD1. CDR3 length equals 14 residues. The V gene's germline CDR1 is SGHAT and CDR2 FQDESV (reference sequence). The V gene end was trimmed by 2 bases and the J gene end by 4 bases; junction bases not matched to a gene: 4. This CDR3 reads CASSLSRGSTEAFF. Here the CDR3 DNA reads TGTGCCAGCAGCTTATCCAGGGGGAGCACTGAAGCTTTCTTT.

V is TRBV6-2 or TRBV6-3 and J is TRBJ2-7; 10 nucleotides match TRBD2. V lost 5 bases to trimming and J lost 4 bases; unmatched junction nucleotides: 2. This CDR3 is 13 amino acids long. Germline values: CDR1 MNHEY, CDR2 SVGEGT. CDR3 protein: CASSKRGGYEQYF. CDR3 coding DNA: TGTGCCAGCAGTAAGCGGGGGGGATACGAGCAGTACTTC.

CDR3 sequence (DNA): TGTGCCAGCAGCCTCCGGGACAGGGGGCGCGGGACTGAAGCTTTCTTT. This codes for CASSLRDRGRGTEAFF. V and J are TRBV3-1 (or the pseudogene TRBV3-2) and TRBJ1-1, with 12 bases aligning to TRBD1. Losses at the gene ends were 4 bases for V and 5 bases for J; bases not matched to a gene: 8. This CDR3 is built from 16 residues. Germline V gene lookup returns CDR1 LGHDT and CDR2 YNNKEL (reference sequence).

This sequence joins TRBV10-3 and TRBJ2-7; D gene ambiguous. With 2 bases removed from V and 3 bases from J, the gap between germline ends came to 5 bases. From germline, CDR1 is ENHRY and CDR2 SYGVKD. This CDR3 is built from 12 residues. The chain's CDR3 is CAISEGGYEQYF. CDR3 DNA sequence: TGTGCCATCAGTGAGGGCGGCTACGAGCAGTACTTC.

Only a few counts were recorded for this clone. The chain's CDR3 is CASSRREGFNHGYTF. Here the CDR3 DNA reads TGTGCCAGTAGTAGACGCGAGGGCTTCAACCATGGCTACACCTTC. The chain has TRBV19 and TRBJ1-2, with D unclear. There are 15 residues in the CDR3. V gave up 4 bases and J gave up 6 bases, with 18 bases separating them. Germline V gives CDR1 LNHDA, CDR2 SQIVND (reference sequence).

V gene TRBV6-1 combines with J gene TRBJ1-2; TRBD1 is a possible D gene (6 bases). Trimming removed 2 bases from V and 7 bases from J, with 17 bases in between. The CDR3 is made up of 15 amino acids. Germline V gives CDR1 MNHNS, CDR2 SASEGT. The CDR3 nucleotides read TGTGCCAGCAGTGAAAGGAGCAGGGGTTGGGTTGGCTACACCTTC. Amino acid sequence: CASSERSRGWVGYTF.

The chain has TRBV18 and TRBJ1-2, with TRBD1 matching 8 bases. CDR1 and CDR2 from the germline V gene are KGHSH and LQKENI. J lost 6 bases, V lost 3 bases, and 3 bases had no gene match. This CDR3 has 13 amino acids. CDR3: CASSPGQENGYTF. DNA of the CDR3: TGTGCCAGCTCACCGGGACAGGAAAATGGCTACACCTTC.

V usage is TRBV21-1 and J usage is TRBJ1-5; TRBD1, the table's D call, lacks a check against the DNA. TRBV21-1 is a listed pseudogene. The CDR3 is 15 amino acids. CDR3 coding DNA: TGTGCCAGCAGCAAAGACACACATAGCAATCAGCCCCAGCATTTT. Protein: CASSKDTHSNQPQHF.

The chain joins TRBV6-5 to TRBJ2-7, with a tentative D call TRBD2 (6 bases). V was cut by 2 bases and J by 0 bases, with 11 bases left in between. The germline V gene encodes CDR1 MNHEY and CDR2 SVGAGI. The CDR3 is made up of 15 amino acids. This CDR3 is CASSYRLGSSYEQYF. The DNA for the CDR3 is TGTGCCAGCAGTTACAGACTAGGGAGCTCCTACGAGCAGTACTTC.

This chain connects TRBV5-5 to TRBJ2-7; 7 bases are shared with TRBD2. CDR3 length: 14 amino acids. Trimming took 0 bases from V and 3 from J; bases not matched to a gene: 3. From germline, CDR1 is SGHKS and CDR2 YYEKEE (reference sequence). Here the CDR3 reads CASSLVGGGYEQYF. Written as DNA, the CDR3 is TGTGCCAGCAGCTTGGTAGGCGGGGGCTACGAGCAGTACTTC. Looking up the rest from reference TRBV5-5 and TRBJ2-7 gives the full variable domain: DAGVTQSPTHLIKTRGQQVTLRCSPISGHKSVSWYQQVLGQGPQFIFQYYEKEERGRGNFPDRFSARQFPNYSSELNVNALLLGDSALYLCASSLVGGGYEQYFGPGTRLTVT.

This clone appeared once. V usage is TRBV19 and J usage is TRBJ1-4; 8 bases are a match to TRBD1. The length of the CDR3 is 15 residues. Unmatched junction bases numbered 7, after V lost 3 bases and J lost 7 bases. Germline V gene lookup returns CDR1 LNHDA and CDR2 SQIVND (reference sequence). For the CDR3, the DNA is TGTGCCAGTAGTATGGCGTCAGGGGGCGTTGAAAAACTGTTTTTT. As protein: CASSMASGGVEKLFF. Together with reference TRBV19 and TRBJ1-4, the CDR3 gives the full variable domain: DGGITQSPKYLFRKEGQNVTLSCEQNLNHDAMYWYRQDPGQGLRLIYYSQIVNDFQKGDIAEGYSVSREKKESFPLTVTSAQKNPTAFYLCASSMASGGVEKLFFGSGTQLSVL.

The rearrangement uses TRBV30 and TRBJ1-2, with unresolved D. Trimming removed 2 bases from V and 5 bases from J, with 18 bases in between. This CDR3 contains 15 residues. CDR1 and CDR2 from the germline V gene are GTSNPN and SVGIG (reference sequence). CDR3 amino acids: CAWSPGWFQDYGYTF. The CDR3 DNA is TGTGCCTGGAGTCCGGGGTGGTTCCAGGATTATGGCTACACCTTC.